The next 7 T cell receptor beta chains were all read from a single sample in a study of blood T cell repertoires in COVID-19. Sequenced by immunoSEQ multiplex PCR; TCRdb stores in-frame clones only, minus some. The top ten clones hold roughly 21% of a sample with about 97,000 clones, more than 75% of them seen once. The material sequenced was peripheral blood. The source is a human donor in a cohort sampled during active COVID-19.

The CDR3 region has the DNA TGTGCCAGCAGCCACGATAGGGACAGGGGAAACACTGAAGCTTTCTTT. This gives the protein CASSHDRDRGNTEAFF. This chain joins TRBV4-2 and TRBJ1-1, with 10 bases aligning to TRBD1. Germline assignment: CDR1 LGHNA and CDR2 YNFKEQ. Trimming at V came to 3 bases and at J to 2 bases, leaving 6 bases not matched to a gene. The CDR3 contains 16 residues.

In its sample, this clone was seen once. The chain recombines TRBV19 with TRBJ1-1; D is ambiguous. Germline CDR1 and CDR2: LNHDA and SQIVND (reference sequence). The CDR3 spans 13 residues. Trimming removed 8 bases from V and 1 base from J, with 11 bases in between. This CDR3 is CASPGPKNTEAFF. The CDR3 coding sequence is TGTGCCAGTCCAGGTCCCAAGAACACTGAAGCTTTCTTT.

This clone was seen a few times. V usage is TRBV19 and J usage is TRBJ2-2; 10 bases align to TRBD2. The CDR3 totals 15 residues. The V gene end was trimmed by 3 bases and the J gene end by 6 bases; junction bases not matched to a gene: 4. Germline V gene lookup returns CDR1 LNHDA and CDR2 SQIVND (reference sequence). The CDR3, as DNA: TGTGCCAGTAGTATTCCTAGCGGGAGATCCGGGGAGCTGTTTTTT. This encodes CASSIPSGRSGELFF.

This sequence joins TRBV19 and TRBJ2-5; the match to TRBD2 covers 7 bases. V trimming: 0 bases; J trimming: 2 bases; junction bases outside the gene matches: 6. From germline, CDR1 is LNHDA and CDR2 SQIVND (reference sequence). CDR3 length: 16 residues. The CDR3 coding sequence is TGTGCCAGTAGTATAGATGGAGCGGGGCCTCAAGAGACCCAGTACTTC. Amino acid sequence: CASSIDGAGPQETQYF.

This rearrangement joins TRBV5-1 to TRBJ2-7; TRBD1 matches at 10 bases. Per germline, CDR1 SGHRS and CDR2 YFSETQ. CDR3 size: 17 residues. After removal of 5 bases from V and 2 bases from J, the junction contained 13 bases not matched to a gene. For the CDR3, the DNA is TGCGCCAGCAGGATCGACCACGGGACAGGGGTCCCCTACGAGCAGTACTTC. Translated, it gives CASRIDHGTGVPYEQYF. Using reference TRBV5-1 and TRBJ2-7 for the parts outside the CDR3, the full variable domain is KAGVTQTPRYLIKTRGQQVTLSCSPISGHRSVSWYQQTPGQGLQFLFEYFSETQRNKGNFPGRFSGRQFSNSRSEMNVSTLELGDSALYLCASRIDHGTGVPYEQYFGPGTRLTVT.

This chain links TRBV5-4 with TRBJ1-1; D is uncertain. V was shortened by 1 base and J by 1 base, with 11 bases between the two germline ends. Germline CDR1 reads SGHNT; CDR2 reads YYREEE (reference sequence). This CDR3 contains 15 residues. CDR3 in DNA: TGTGCCAGCAGCTTGCGTCCGGCAGGGAACACTGAAGCTTTCTTT. Protein: CASSLRPAGNTEAFF.

The chain recombines TRBV5-4 with TRBJ2-2, with TRBD1 identical over 7 bases. V lost 0 bases, J lost 1 base, and 3 bases stayed unmatched. Germline V CDR1 and CDR2: SGHNT, YYREEE (reference sequence). This CDR3 comprises 16 residues. For the CDR3, the DNA is TGTGCCAGCAGCTTGGTCAGGACAGGGAACACCGGGGAGCTGTTTTTT. Residues: CASSLVRTGNTGELFF.